This T cell receptor (beta chain) emerged from a study of blood T cell repertoires in COVID-19. Study overall: PBMCs, B-cell-depleted T cells, or T cells were the source of the cDNA or gDNA that made up the material.

The authors' processing: Reference gene primer amplification gave nucleated cell count estimates. Using immunoSEQ multiplex PCR, the repertoire was profiled, and TCRdb retains in-frame clones only, with some absent. That table furnishes V, J and clone size, whereas the DNA furnished D and trimming. Counted here are some 100,000 clones, 92% occurring once; the ten biggest clones make up about 5.7%. CDR3 length equals 15 residues. Looked up from germline, CDR1 is SGHKS and CDR2 is YYEKEE (reference sequence). V was cut by 3 bases and J by 3 bases, with 14 bases left in between. The origin of this receptor is a man in his fifties or sixties with active COVID-19. The chain is built from TRBV5-5 and TRBJ2-3, with a tentative D call TRBD2 (5 bases). The sequenced sample was peripheral blood. CDR3 in DNA: TGTGCCAGCAGCTGGCCGGTCGGGGAAACAGATACGCAGTATTTT. Translating it yields CASSWPVGETDTQYF.